Described below is a single TCR beta chain sequence and its context. Other DNA sequences in the sample encode the same CDR3. The data were taken from a study of blood T cell repertoires in COVID-19. Across the study: Sample material is recorded as cDNA or gDNA derived from T cells, B-cell-depleted T cells, or PBMCs.

Original handling: Amplification of reference gene primers provided the estimated nucleated cell counts. Only in-frame clones appear in the TCRdb table, and some are missing; sequencing was by immunoSEQ multiplex PCR. V, J and clone size are those of that table, while D and trimming were read from the DNA. Of about 190,000 clones in the sample, more than 75% were seen once. Clinical histories supplied by participants themselves formed the basis of cohort assignment. This clonotype originated in a man aged 40-50 years with acute COVID-19. Material for sequencing was PBMCs or T cells enriched from blood (not recorded which).

CDR3 protein: CASRGASSGNTIYF. The CDR3 bases are TGTGCCAGCAGGGGCGCGAGCTCTGGAAACACCATATATTTT. V usage is TRBV9 and J usage is TRBJ1-3, with D unresolved. CDR1 is SGDLS and CDR2 is YYNGEE in the germline V gene. Trimming left V 5 bases short and J 0 bases short, with 9 bases between. The CDR3 spans 14 residues.